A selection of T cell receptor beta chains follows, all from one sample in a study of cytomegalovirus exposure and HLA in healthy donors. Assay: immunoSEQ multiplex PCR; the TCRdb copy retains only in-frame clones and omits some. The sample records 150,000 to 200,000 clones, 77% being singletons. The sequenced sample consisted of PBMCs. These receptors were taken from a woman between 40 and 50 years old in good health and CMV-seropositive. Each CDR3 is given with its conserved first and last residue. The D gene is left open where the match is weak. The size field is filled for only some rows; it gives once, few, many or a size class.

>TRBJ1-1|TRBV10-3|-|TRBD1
TGTGCCATCAAGGCCGGGACAGGAACATTTGAAGCTTTCTTT
CAIKAGTGTFEAFF
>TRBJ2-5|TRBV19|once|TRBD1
TGTGCCAGTAGTACCCGGGACAGGGGAGGGGAGACCCAGTACTTC
CASSTRDRGGETQYF
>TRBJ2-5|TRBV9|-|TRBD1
TGTGCCAGCAGCGTAGGAAAGGGACAGGAAGAGACCCAGTACTTC
CASSVGKGQEETQYF
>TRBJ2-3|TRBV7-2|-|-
TGTGCCAGCAGCTTAGTCCTAGTGAGAGATACGCAGTATTTT
CASSLVLVRDTQYF
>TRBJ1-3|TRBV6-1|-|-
TGTGCCAGCCGGGGGTTCTCTGGAAACACCATATATTTT
CASRGFSGNTIYF
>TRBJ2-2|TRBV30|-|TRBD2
TGTGCCTGGGGCAACCTCGGGACTAGACTCACCGGGGAGCTGTTTTTT
CAWGNLGTRLTGELFF
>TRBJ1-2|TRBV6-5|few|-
TGTGCCAGCAGTTACTCGCAGGGTTATGGCTACACCTTC
CASSYSQGYGYTF
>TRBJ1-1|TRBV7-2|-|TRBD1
TGTGCCAGCAGCTCCGGGACAGGCGGGAAGACTGAAGCTTTCTTT
CASSSGTGGKTEAFF
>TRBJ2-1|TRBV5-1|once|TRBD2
TGCGCCAGCAGCTCCGGGACTAGCGGGAGAAATGAGCAGTTCTTC
CASSSGTSGRNEQFF
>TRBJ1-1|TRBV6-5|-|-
TGTGCCAGCAGTCTGATACAGAAGAACACTGAAGCTTTCTTT
CASSLIQKNTEAFF
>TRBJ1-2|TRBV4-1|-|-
TGCGCCAGCAGCCAAGGAATGGGGGGAGAAGGCTACACCTTC
CASSQGMGGEGYTF
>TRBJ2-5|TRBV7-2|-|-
TGTGCCAGCAGCGCCGACAGGACGCGGGAGCAGTACTTC
CASSADRTREQYF
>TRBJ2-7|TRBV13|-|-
TGTGCCAGCAGCTTGGGGGACTCGGGCGAGCAGTACTTC
CASSLGDSGEQYF
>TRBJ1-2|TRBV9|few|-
TGTGCCAGCAGCGTAGAGACAAGAACTAACTATGGCTACACCTTC
CASSVETRTNYGYTF
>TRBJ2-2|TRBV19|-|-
TGTGCCAGTAGTATAGATCACCTCCGACAGGAGGCCGGCGGGGAGCTGTTTTTT
CASSIDHLRQEAGGELFF
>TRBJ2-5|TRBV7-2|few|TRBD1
TGTGCCAGCAGCTCGGCGACAGGGACGGAGACCCAGTACTTC
CASSSATGTETQYF
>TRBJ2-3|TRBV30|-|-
TGTGCCTGGAAAAGGGGCCTTGGCACAGATACGCAGTATTTT
CAWKRGLGTDTQYF